The 26 T cell receptor beta chains reported below all come from one sample, sequenced in a study of CD8 T cell repertoires and HIV-1 epitope variants (dated by TCRdb to the early 2020s). No antigen has been identified for these receptors. The method behind the library was the immunoSEQ multiplex PCR assay. Held by TCRdb, this immuneACCESS table contains in-frame sequences only and omits some clones. Under half of the omission traces to an unresolved V gene where checked; the cause of the rest is unknown. This sample has a few thousand clones in its table, and less than 75% of those were observed once. Together, the top ten hold roughly 45% of the sample. The sequencing input was cultured CD8+ T cells derived from PBMCs. These receptor sequences come from a male donor with HIV.

This chain's CDR3 is CAWSAVRETQYF. CDR3 DNA: TGTGCCTGGAGTGCGGTCCGGGAGACCCAGTACTTC. The chain couples TRBV30 to TRBJ2-5; the D is unclear. This CDR3 region has 12 residues. Trimming shortened V by 1 base and J by 5 bases, and 8 bases separated the two germline ends. Germline V gene data show CDR1 as GTSNPN and CDR2 as SVGIG (reference sequence). Looking up the rest from reference TRBV30 and TRBJ2-5 gives the full variable domain: SQTIHQWPATLVQPVGSPLSLECTVEGTSNPNLYWYRQAAGRGLQLLFYSVGIGQISSEVPQNLSASRPQDRQFILSSKKLLLSDSGFYLCAWSAVRETQYFGPGTRLLVL.

The gene calls are TRBV10-3 and TRBJ2-3; D is unclear. This CDR3 comprises 13 residues. The germline V gene encodes CDR1 ENHRY and CDR2 SYGVKD. V lost 2 bases and J lost 4, with 7 bases in between. The CDR3 DNA is TGTGCCATCAGTGAGAGGGCCGCAGATACGCAGTATTTT. Protein: CAISERAADTQYF.

The gene calls are TRBV2 and TRBJ1-2; D remains ambiguous. The ends were cut back, 6 bases at V and 4 bases at J, with 12 bases in the middle. CDR1 and CDR2 from the germline V gene are SNHLY and FYNNEI. The CDR3 totals 13 residues. This CDR3 reads CASSFGRGYGYTF. CDR3 coding DNA: TGTGCCAGCAGCTTCGGACGGGGCTATGGCTACACCTTC.

The chain carries TRBV6-1 and TRBJ1-6; 9 bases agree with TRBD1. With 6 bases clipped from V and 5 bases from J, the junction kept 5 bases outside the gene matches. The CDR3 consists of 15 residues. Germline CDR1 reads MNHNS; CDR2 reads SASEGT. CDR3 amino acids: CASSFGTGNNSPLHF. The CDR3 DNA sequence: TGTGCCAGCAGCTTTGGGACAGGGAATAATTCACCCCTCCACTTT.

This chain connects TRBV5-8 to TRBJ2-3; the D gene is possibly TRBD2 (7 bases). The CDR3 has 17 residues. From germline, CDR1 is SGHTS and CDR2 YDEGEE. Trimming left V 0 bases short and J 6 bases short, with 20 bases between. The CDR3, as DNA: TGTGCCAGCAGCTTGGCCAGTTTAGGTAGGGGGGGTGATACGCAGTATTTT. Protein sequence: CASSLASLGRGGDTQYF.

Only a few counts were recorded for this clone. The J gene is TRBJ2-3, the V gene TRBV9; tentatively, D is TRBD1 (6 bases). Per germline, CDR1 SGDLS and CDR2 YYNGEE. The V end was cut by 6 bases, the J end by 14 bases, with 19 bases between. The CDR3 runs to 12 residues. CDR3 DNA: TGTGCCAGCACCCTAATTAACCCAGGGGCGTATTTT. Its protein is CASTLINPGAYF.

This clone was seen a few times. The rearrangement links TRBV7-6 to TRBJ2-7, with TRBD1 matching over 7 bases. The CDR3 covers 14 residues. V lost 3 bases, J lost 7 bases, and 9 bases stayed unmatched. Per the germline V gene, CDR1 is SGHVS and CDR2 is FNYEAQ. CDR3: CASSLGQYLREQYF. For the CDR3, the DNA is TGTGCCAGCAGCTTGGGACAGTACCTTCGTGAGCAGTACTTC.

The chain recombines TRBV29-1 with TRBJ2-2; 11 bases align to TRBD2. The CDR3 has 14 amino acids. The germline CDR1 and CDR2 sequences are SQVTM and ANQGSEA. V gave up 6 bases and J gave up 2 bases; unmatched junction bases: 2. The CDR3 DNA sequence: TGCAGCGTGGGGACTAGCGGTAACACCGGGGAGCTGTTTTTT. This translates into CSVGTSGNTGELFF.

This chain connects TRBV5-6 to TRBJ1-1, with D unclear. Germline loops: CDR1 SGHDT, CDR2 YYEEEE. The CDR3 length is 14 residues. The germline V and J ends were trimmed by 0 bases and 4 bases, with 10 bases remaining between them. The DNA of the CDR3 is TGTGCCAGCAGCTTGGTGGAGGAGGGCACTGAAGCTTTCTTT. Its translation: CASSLVEEGTEAFF. The whole variable domain, filled in from reference TRBV5-6 and TRBJ1-1, reads DAGVTQSPTHLIKTRGQQVTLRCSPKSGHDTVSWYQQALGQGPQFIFQYYEEEERQRGNFPDRFSGHQFPNYSSELNVNALLLGDSALYLCASSLVEEGTEAFFGQGTRLTVV.

V usage is TRBV9 and J usage is TRBJ1-1; possibly TRBD1 for D (5 bases). The germline gives CDR1 SGDLS, CDR2 YYNGEE. V was clipped by 0 bases and J by 0 bases, with 9 bases between them. This CDR3 comprises 15 residues. The CDR3 sequence is CASSVGWGVNTEAFF. The CDR3 DNA reads TGTGCCAGCAGCGTAGGATGGGGGGTGAACACTGAAGCTTTCTTT.

The chain carries TRBV28 and TRBJ1-3; 7 positions agree with TRBD1. The CDR3 consists of 14 residues. Germline assignment: CDR1 MDHEN and CDR2 SYDVKM. The V segment lost 6 bases and the J segment 0 bases; nucleotides outside the gene matches: 2. The CDR3 sequence: CASRGDSSGNTIYF. The CDR3 nucleotides are TGTGCCAGCAGGGGGGACAGCTCTGGAAACACCATATATTTT.

This clone was found a few times. The V gene is TRBV7-6, the J gene TRBJ2-7; D ambiguous. CDR3 length: 12 amino acids. Trimming took 5 bases from V and 1 from J, leaving 6 bases between them. Germline assignment: CDR1 SGHVS and CDR2 FNYEAQ. In nucleotides, the CDR3 is TGTGCCAGCAGCCCGAATTCCTACGAGCAGTACTTC. It specifies CASSPNSYEQYF. Together with reference TRBV7-6 and TRBJ2-7, the CDR3 gives the full variable domain: GAGVSQSPRYKVTKRGQDVALRCDPISGHVSLYWYRQALGQGPEFLTYFNYEAQQDKSGLPNDRFSAERPEGSISTLTIQRTEQRDSAMYRCASSPNSYEQYFGPGTRLTVT.

The CDR3 DNA is TGTGCCAGCAGCTTCCGCACCTCTGTAGAAGCAGAGACCCAGTACTTC. Protein product: CASSFRTSVEAETQYF. The chain employs TRBV13 and TRBJ2-5, with D uncertain. The CDR3 has 16 residues. The germline gives CDR1 PRHDT, CDR2 FYEKMQ (reference sequence). Trimming took off 3 bases at V and 4 bases at J, with 18 bases between the two ends.

The chain employs TRBV27 and TRBJ1-3; D is unclear. The CDR3 covers 15 residues. V gave up 3 bases and J gave up 0 bases, with 9 bases separating them. CDR1 and CDR2 (germline): MNHEY, SMNVEV (reference sequence). DNA for the CDR3: TGTGCCAGCAGTTTGTCACGGAGCTCTGGAAACACCATATATTTT. This encodes CASSLSRSSGNTIYF.

The chain carries TRBV10-2 and TRBJ2-1, with TRBD2 identical over 12 bases. CDR1 is WSHSY, CDR2 SAAADI, per germline. V lost 2 bases, J lost 8 bases, and 16 bases stayed unmatched. The CDR3 totals 19 residues. The CDR3 nucleotides are TGCGCCAGCAGTGAGATGAGACTAGCGGGAGAATACCGAACCGATGAGCAGTTCTTC. Protein product: CASSEMRLAGEYRTDEQFF.

V gene TRBV7-9 combines with J gene TRBJ2-7; no definite D call. V was pared by 2 bases and J by 2 bases, with 10 bases between. Germline V gene lookup returns CDR1 SEHNR and CDR2 FQNEAQ (reference sequence). The CDR3 covers 14 residues. The CDR3 sequence: CASSLTGNPYEQYF. In DNA, the CDR3 is TGTGCCAGCAGCTTAACCGGTAACCCCTACGAGCAGTACTTC.

V and J are TRBV4-3 and TRBJ2-7; tentatively, D is TRBD1 (6 bases). The length of the CDR3 is 15 residues. The germline V and J ends were trimmed by 0 bases and 2 bases, with 11 bases remaining between them. Germline-derived CDR1 and CDR2 are LGHNA and YSLEER. The CDR3 sequence is CASSQDWGPPYEQYF. CDR3 nucleotide sequence: TGCGCCAGCAGCCAAGATTGGGGGCCCCCCTACGAGCAGTACTTC.

The chain has TRBV21-1 and TRBJ2-3; TRBD1, as called in the table, went unchecked against the DNA. TRBV21-1 is a known pseudogene. This CDR3 comprises 13 residues. In DNA, the CDR3 is TGTGCCAGCAGCCGACAGGGGTCACATACGCAGTATTTT. Translation gives CASSRQGSHTQYF.

This rearrangement joins TRBV14 to TRBJ2-1; 7 bases are shared with TRBD1. Trimming cost V 2 bases and J 3 bases; bases outside gene matches: 4. The germline V gene has CDR1 SGHDN and CDR2 FVKESK. The CDR3 is made up of 15 amino acids. CDR3 bases: TGTGCCAGCAGCCAATTGGGGACAGACTACAATGAGCAGTTCTTC. Amino acid sequence: CASSQLGTDYNEQFF. The full variable domain, rest sourced from reference TRBV14 and TRBJ2-1, is EAGVTQFPSHSVIEKGQTVTLRCDPISGHDNLYWYRRVMGKEIKFLLHFVKESKQDESGMPNNRFLAERTGGTYSTLKVQPAELEDSGVYFCASSQLGTDYNEQFFGPGTRLTVL.

V and J are TRBV27 and TRBJ2-7; 7 bases fit TRBD1. Trimming removed 5 bases from V and 3 bases from J; junction bases left unmatched: 7. This CDR3 region has 14 residues. Per germline, CDR1 MNHEY and CDR2 SMNVEV (reference sequence). The CDR3 bases are TGTGCCAGCAGTATCCGGACAGGCTACTACGAGCAGTACTTC. It codes for CASSIRTGYYEQYF.

This clone was counted once. The chain carries TRBV4-3 and TRBJ2-3, with D perhaps matching TRBD1 (6 bases). The CDR3 contains 16 residues. The germline CDR1 and CDR2 sequences are LGHNA and YSLEER. Trimming removed 0 bases from V and 2 bases from J, with 12 bases in between. CDR3: CASSQDRAGDTDTQYF. The CDR3 DNA reads TGCGCCAGCAGCCAAGATAGGGCAGGGGACACAGATACGCAGTATTTT.

CDR3 amino acids: CATPRRRGQEDDTQYF. Here the CDR3 DNA reads TGTGCCACCCCGCGGCGTAGGGGTCAAGAAGATGATACGCAGTATTTT. The chain uses TRBV25-1 and TRBJ2-3; D perhaps matches TRBD1 (5 bases). Germline loops: CDR1 MGHDK, CDR2 SYGVNS. The CDR3 is 16 residues long. V was pared by 10 bases and J by 6 bases, with 26 bases between.

The V and J genes are TRBV6-5 and TRBJ2-2, with 9 positions matching TRBD1. The CDR3 totals 16 residues. J lost 7 bases, V lost 1 base, and 7 bases had no gene match. The germline V gene has CDR1 MNHEY and CDR2 SVGAGI. The DNA of the CDR3 is TGTGCCAGCAGTTACTTTATTACAGGGGGCAGCGGGGAGCTGTTTTTT. Protein product: CASSYFITGGSGELFF.

The J gene is TRBJ1-1, the V gene TRBV28; D gene uncertain. The CDR3 is 11 residues long. CDR1 is MDHEN, CDR2 SYDVKM, per germline. Between the trimmed V and J ends, which lost 7 bases and 8 bases, there was a span of 11 bases. CDR3 nucleotide sequence: TGTGCCAGCATTAATGCCGTCGAAGCTTTCTTT. Translating gives CASINAVEAFF. The full variable domain, completed using reference TRBV28 and TRBJ1-1, is DVKVTQSSRYLVKRTGEKVFLECVQDMDHENMFWYRQDPGLGLRLIYFSYDVKMKEKGDIPEGYSVSREKKERFSLILESASTNQTSMYLCASINAVEAFFGQGTRLTVV.

This clone occurred a few times. In nucleotides, the CDR3 is TGTGCCAGCAGCTTACGAGCGGGCGAGCAGTACTTC. It encodes CASSLRAGEQYF. The rearrangement joins TRBV7-6 to TRBJ2-7; D perhaps matches TRBD2 (6 bases). The CDR3 runs 12 residues. Per the germline V gene, CDR1 is SGHVS and CDR2 is FNYEAQ. V was pared by 2 bases and J by 6 bases, with 8 bases between.

This clone has only a few counts. The J gene is TRBJ2-7, the V gene TRBV19; no clear D gene. CDR1 is LNHDA, CDR2 SQIVND, per germline (reference sequence). V lost 3 bases and J 3 bases, leaving 12 bases between the germline ends. The CDR3 has 14 residues. The CDR3 protein is CASSMGGGDYEQYF. Written as DNA, the CDR3 is TGTGCCAGTAGTATGGGTGGTGGTGACTACGAGCAGTACTTC.